One sample yielded the 15 T cell receptor beta chains listed below, sequenced in a study of T cells in Graves' hyperthyroidism and ophthalmopathy. The source material, RNA transcripts, was used to amplify TCR beta CDR3 regions. TCR CDR3 underwent first-round RT-PCR with the HTBI primer set. TCRdb used MiXCR to reprocess the multiplex PCR reads, holding one entry per CDR3 protein. The sample comprises 500,000 to 650,000 distinct CDR3 sequences, roughly 15% of which are singletons, and around 12% rests with the top ten. The sequencing sample was made of blood. These TCRs come from a woman aged 50 to 65 with Graves' ophthalmopathy.

The rearrangement uses TRBV19 and TRBJ1-1; D is unresolved. The CDR3 contains 14 residues. Germline V gene data show CDR1 as LNHDA and CDR2 as SQIVND (reference sequence). V lost 4 bases and J 6 bases, leaving 15 bases between the germline ends. In nucleotides, the CDR3 is TGTGCCAGTAGTACCCCCTTGAGGAGGGCTGAAGCTTTCTTT. Residues: CASSTPLRRAEAFF. The variable domain in full, with the rest retrieved from reference TRBV19 and TRBJ1-1, is DGGITQSPKYLFRKEGQNVTLSCEQNLNHDAMYWYRQDPGQGLRLIYYSQIVNDFQKGDIAEGYSVSREKKESFPLTVTSAQKNPTAFYLCASSTPLRRAEAFFGQGTRLTVV.

There are many counts of this clonotype. V is TRBV28 and J is TRBJ2-1; 9 bases align to TRBD2. V trimming: 4 bases; J trimming: 14 bases; junction bases outside the gene matches: 27. This CDR3 is 19 amino acids long. Per the germline V gene, CDR1 is MDHEN and CDR2 is SYDVKM. The CDR3 protein is CASSSLDFTTSGAAQPEFF. The DNA for the CDR3 is TGTGCCAGCAGTTCCCTTGATTTCACGACTAGCGGAGCCGCACAGCCGGAGTTCTTC.

This clonotype occurred many times. J is TRBJ2-3 and V is TRBV20-1; no firm D call. The V gene lost 3 bases and the J gene lost 6 bases, with 4 bases spanning the gap. CDR3 length: 10 amino acids. The germline gives CDR1 DFQATT, CDR2 SNEGSKA (reference sequence). CDR3 coding DNA: TGCAGTGCTAGGTGGGATACGCAGTATTTT. Translation gives CSARWDTQYF.

The chain employs TRBV28 and TRBJ1-2; 8 bases agree with TRBD1. The V gene end was trimmed by 6 bases and the J gene end by 4 bases; junction bases not matched to a gene: 7. Germline assignment: CDR1 MDHEN and CDR2 SYDVKM. The CDR3 has 14 amino acids. The CDR3 DNA is TGTGCCAGCAGGGACCCCGGGACAGGCTATGGCTACACCTTC. As protein: CASRDPGTGYGYTF.

J is TRBJ2-1 and V is TRBV20-1, with TRBD2 identical over 9 bases. The germline gives CDR1 DFQATT, CDR2 SNEGSKA (reference sequence). This CDR3 has 14 amino acids. Trimming took 5 bases from V and 8 from J; bases not matched to a gene: 10. CDR3 region: CSAGGYGTSYEQFF. The CDR3 bases are TGCAGTGCTGGGGGGTATGGGACTAGCTATGAGCAGTTCTTC.

This clonotype was seen ten or more times. The rearrangement joins TRBV5-1 to TRBJ2-3, with D tentatively TRBD1 or TRBD2 (5 bases each). Germline CDR1 is SGHRS and CDR2 is YFSETQ. Between the trimmed V and J ends, which lost 0 bases and 6 bases, there was a span of 11 bases. The CDR3 contains 14 residues. CDR3 bases: TGCGCCAGCAGCTTGGCCCTAGCAGGGGATACGCAGTATTTT. This gives the protein CASSLALAGDTQYF. The whole variable domain, remainder taken from reference TRBV5-1 and TRBJ2-3, is KAGVTQTPRYLIKTRGQQVTLSCSPISGHRSVSWYQQTPGQGLQFLFEYFSETQRNKGNFPGRFSGRQFSNSRSEMNVSTLELGDSALYLCASSLALAGDTQYFGPGTRLTVL.

The chain joins TRBV10-3 to TRBJ2-1, with no clear D. Per the germline V gene, CDR1 is ENHRY and CDR2 is SYGVKD. The germline V and J ends were trimmed by 4 bases and 8 bases, with 9 bases remaining between them. This CDR3 has 12 residues. CDR3: CAISVLPDEQFF. In DNA form, the CDR3 reads TGTGCCATCAGTGTTCTTCCCGATGAGCAGTTCTTC.

This clonotype appeared a few times. A junction end diverges from the germline sequence, so it may reflect a read error. The rearrangement uses TRBV11-2 and TRBJ1-3; unclear D gene. This CDR3 comprises 16 residues. The germline V gene has CDR1 SGHAT and CDR2 FQNNGV. Here the CDR3 DNA reads TGTGCCAGCATCTTAGAGCCCCCGGTCTCTGGAAACACCATATATTTT. Translated: CASILEPPVSGNTIYF.

This clonotype was detected ten times or more. The chain combines TRBV12-3 or TRBV12-4 with TRBJ1-1; weak D call: TRBD1 (6 bases). Between the trimmed V and J ends, which lost 3 bases and 3 bases, there was a span of 11 bases. The CDR3 runs 14 residues. The CDR3 is CASSLRGRHTEAFF. The CDR3, as DNA: TGTGCCAGCAGTTTGCGGGGGCGCCACACTGAAGCTTTCTTT.

V usage is TRBV20-1 and J usage is TRBJ2-1, with D perhaps TRBD2 (5 bases). This CDR3 has 14 amino acids. Trimming took off 2 bases at V and 8 bases at J, with 16 bases between the two ends. Germline V gene data show CDR1 as DFQATT and CDR2 as SNEGSKA (reference sequence). The CDR3 DNA sequence: TGCAGTGCTAGACACGCGGCCAGCGGAGATGAGCAGTTCTTC. As protein: CSARHAASGDEQFF.

This clonotype was counted at least ten times. The rearrangement uses TRBV2 and TRBJ1-5; TRBD1 matches at 11 bases. Germline loops: CDR1 SNHLY, CDR2 FYNNEI. The CDR3 totals 16 residues. With 6 bases clipped from V and 7 bases from J, the junction kept 11 bases outside the gene matches. The CDR3 loop is CASSRRTGGSRQPQHF. CDR3 sequence (DNA): TGTGCCAGCAGCCGTAGGACAGGGGGCTCGCGGCAGCCCCAGCATTTT.

V usage is TRBV5-1 and J usage is TRBJ1-2, with 7 bases matching TRBD1. The germline CDR1 and CDR2 sequences are SGHRS and YFSETQ. The CDR3 runs to 15 residues. The ends lost 4 bases at V and 5 bases at J; junction bases unmatched: 11. CDR3 sequence reads: CASSPGRGDYYGYTF. CDR3 bases: TGCGCCAGCAGCCCGGGCAGGGGGGATTATTATGGCTACACCTTC.

Turning to this clonotype: A much larger clone differs from this one at a single base, so this may be a read error. The chain employs TRBV12-3 or TRBV12-4 and TRBJ1-2; D gene unclear. The CDR3 totals 13 residues. Trimming pared 7 bases from V and 7 bases from J, leaving 16 bases between. In nucleotides, the CDR3 is TGTGCCAGCACCCAGGTACCGGGTTTTGGCTACACCTTC. This sequence encodes CASTQVPGFGYTF.

The chain joins TRBV6-1 to TRBJ2-1; unclear D gene. There are 15 residues in the CDR3. With 2 bases removed from V and 5 bases from J, the gap between germline ends came to 13 bases. Germline V gene lookup returns CDR1 MNHNS and CDR2 SASEGT. CDR3 protein: CASSELGQGHNEQFF. The CDR3 DNA is TGTGCCAGCAGTGAATTAGGGCAAGGGCACAATGAGCAGTTCTTC.

This clonotype was seen a few times. V usage is TRBV29-1 and J usage is TRBJ2-7, with 9 positions matching TRBD1. The CDR3 sequence is 13 residues long. Germline V gives CDR1 SQVTM, CDR2 ANQGSEA. Unmatched junction bases numbered 4, after V lost 5 bases and J lost 2 bases. CDR3 residues: CSVRTGVTYEQYF. The CDR3 nucleotides are TGCAGCGTTCGGACAGGGGTTACCTACGAGCAGTACTTC.